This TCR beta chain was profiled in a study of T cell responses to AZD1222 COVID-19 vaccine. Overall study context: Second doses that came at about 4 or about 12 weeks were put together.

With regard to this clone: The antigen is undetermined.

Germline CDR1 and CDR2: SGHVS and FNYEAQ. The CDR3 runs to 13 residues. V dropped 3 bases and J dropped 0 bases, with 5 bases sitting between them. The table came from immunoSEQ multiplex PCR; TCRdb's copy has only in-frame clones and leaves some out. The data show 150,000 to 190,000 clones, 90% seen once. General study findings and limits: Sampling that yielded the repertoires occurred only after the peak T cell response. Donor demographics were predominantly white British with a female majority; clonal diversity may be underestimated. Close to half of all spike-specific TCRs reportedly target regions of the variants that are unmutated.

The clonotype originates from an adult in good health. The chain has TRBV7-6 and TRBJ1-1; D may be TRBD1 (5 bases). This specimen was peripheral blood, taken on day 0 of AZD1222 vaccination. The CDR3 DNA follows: TGTGCCAGCAGCTTGACAGTGAACACTGAAGCTTTCTTT. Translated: CASSLTVNTEAFF.